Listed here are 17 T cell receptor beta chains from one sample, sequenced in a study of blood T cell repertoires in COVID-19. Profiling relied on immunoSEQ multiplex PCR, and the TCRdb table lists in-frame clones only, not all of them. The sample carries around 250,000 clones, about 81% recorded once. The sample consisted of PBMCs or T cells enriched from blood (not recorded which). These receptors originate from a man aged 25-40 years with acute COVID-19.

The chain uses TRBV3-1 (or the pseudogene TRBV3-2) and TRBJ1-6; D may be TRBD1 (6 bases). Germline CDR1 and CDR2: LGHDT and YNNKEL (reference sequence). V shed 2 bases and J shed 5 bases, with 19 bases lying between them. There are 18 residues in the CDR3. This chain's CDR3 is CASSQYSISAGDNSPLHF. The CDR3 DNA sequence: TGTGCCAGCAGCCAATACTCTATTTCGGCAGGGGATAATTCACCCCTCCACTTT.

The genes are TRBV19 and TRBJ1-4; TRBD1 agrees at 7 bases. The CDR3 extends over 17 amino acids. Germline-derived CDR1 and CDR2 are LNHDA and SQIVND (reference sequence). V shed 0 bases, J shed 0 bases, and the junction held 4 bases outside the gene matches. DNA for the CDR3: TGTGCCAGTAGTATAGATGGGACAGCAGCAACTAATGAAAAACTGTTTTTT. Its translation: CASSIDGTAATNEKLFF.

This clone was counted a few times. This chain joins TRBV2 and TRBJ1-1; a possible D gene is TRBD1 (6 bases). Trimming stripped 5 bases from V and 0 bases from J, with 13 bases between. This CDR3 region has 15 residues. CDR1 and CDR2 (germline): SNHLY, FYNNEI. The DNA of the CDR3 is TGTGCCAGCAGTTACACGGGACAAATGAACACTGAAGCTTTCTTT. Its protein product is CASSYTGQMNTEAFF.

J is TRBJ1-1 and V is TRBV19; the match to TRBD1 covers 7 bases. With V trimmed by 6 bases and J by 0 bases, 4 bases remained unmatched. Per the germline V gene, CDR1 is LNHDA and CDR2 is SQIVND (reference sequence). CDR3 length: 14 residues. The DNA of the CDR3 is TGTGCCAGTAGGCCCACAGGGGTGAACACTGAAGCTTTCTTT. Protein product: CASRPTGVNTEAFF.

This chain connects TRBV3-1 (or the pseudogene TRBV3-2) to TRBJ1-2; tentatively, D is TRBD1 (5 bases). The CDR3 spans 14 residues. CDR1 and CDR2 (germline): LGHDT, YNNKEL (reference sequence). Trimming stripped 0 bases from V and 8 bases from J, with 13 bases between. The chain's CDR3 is CASSQDHGEGGYTF. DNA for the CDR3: TGTGCCAGCAGCCAAGATCACGGGGAGGGGGGCTACACCTTC.

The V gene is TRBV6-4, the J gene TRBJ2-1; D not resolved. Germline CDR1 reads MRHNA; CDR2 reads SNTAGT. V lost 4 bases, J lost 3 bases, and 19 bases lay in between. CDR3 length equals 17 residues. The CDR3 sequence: CASSAFGGPDHYNEQFF. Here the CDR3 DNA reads TGTGCCAGCAGTGCTTTTGGTGGGCCTGATCACTACAATGAGCAGTTCTTC.

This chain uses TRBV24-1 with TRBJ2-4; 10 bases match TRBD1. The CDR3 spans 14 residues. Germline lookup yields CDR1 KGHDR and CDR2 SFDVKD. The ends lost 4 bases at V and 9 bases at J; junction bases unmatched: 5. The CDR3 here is CATSERTGGSIQYF. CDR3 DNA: TGTGCCACCAGTGAACGGACAGGGGGTAGCATTCAGTACTTC.

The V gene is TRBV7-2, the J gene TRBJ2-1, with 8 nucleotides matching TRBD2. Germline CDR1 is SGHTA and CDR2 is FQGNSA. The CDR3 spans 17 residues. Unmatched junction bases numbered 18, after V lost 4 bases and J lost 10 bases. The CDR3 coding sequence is TGTGCCAGCAGCTCCGGACTCGGGGCGGGAGGCCAGGGGGAGCAGTTCTTC. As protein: CASSSGLGAGGQGEQFF.

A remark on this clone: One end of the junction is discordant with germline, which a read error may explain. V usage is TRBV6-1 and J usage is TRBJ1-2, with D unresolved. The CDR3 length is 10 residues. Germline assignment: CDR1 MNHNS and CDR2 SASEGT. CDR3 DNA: TGTGCCAGCAGTGAATACCGGGTCTACTTC. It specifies CASSEYRVYF.

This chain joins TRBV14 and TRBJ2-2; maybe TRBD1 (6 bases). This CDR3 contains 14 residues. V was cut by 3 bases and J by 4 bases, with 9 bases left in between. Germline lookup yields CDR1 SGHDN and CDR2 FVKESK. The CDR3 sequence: CASSQAGVTGELFF. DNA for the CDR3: TGTGCCAGCAGCCAGGCAGGGGTCACCGGGGAGCTGTTTTTT.

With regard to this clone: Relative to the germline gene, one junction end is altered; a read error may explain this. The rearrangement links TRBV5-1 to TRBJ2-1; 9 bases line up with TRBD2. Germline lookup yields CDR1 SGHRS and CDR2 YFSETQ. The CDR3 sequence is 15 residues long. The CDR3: CASSIGIAGVGEQFF. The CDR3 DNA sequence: TGTGCCAGCAGCATTGGAATAGCGGGAGTAGGAGAGCAGTTCTTC.

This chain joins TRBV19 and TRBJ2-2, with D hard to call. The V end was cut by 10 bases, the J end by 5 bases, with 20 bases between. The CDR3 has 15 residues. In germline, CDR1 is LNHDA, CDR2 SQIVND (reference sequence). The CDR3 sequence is CATKLGQASTGELFF. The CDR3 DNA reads TGTGCCACCAAACTGGGCCAGGCCTCGACCGGGGAGCTGTTTTTT. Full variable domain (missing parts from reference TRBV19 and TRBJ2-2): DGGITQSPKYLFRKEGQNVTLSCEQNLNHDAMYWYRQDPGQGLRLIYYSQIVNDFQKGDIAEGYSVSREKKESFPLTVTSAQKNPTAFYLCATKLGQASTGELFFGEGSRLTVL.

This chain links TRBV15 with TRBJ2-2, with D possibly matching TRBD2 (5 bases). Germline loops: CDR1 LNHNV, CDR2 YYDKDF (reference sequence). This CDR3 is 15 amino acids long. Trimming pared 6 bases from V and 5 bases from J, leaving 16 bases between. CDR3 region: CATRRGGRGTGELFF. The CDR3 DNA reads TGTGCCACCAGACGGGGTGGACGTGGGACCGGGGAGCTGTTTTTT.

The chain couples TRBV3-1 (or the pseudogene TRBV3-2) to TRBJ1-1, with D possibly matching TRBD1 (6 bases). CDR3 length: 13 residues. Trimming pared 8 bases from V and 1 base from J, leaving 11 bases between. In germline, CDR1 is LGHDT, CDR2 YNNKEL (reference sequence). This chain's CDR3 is CASGGHSNTEAFF. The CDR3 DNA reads TGTGCCAGCGGGGGACATTCGAACACTGAAGCTTTCTTT.

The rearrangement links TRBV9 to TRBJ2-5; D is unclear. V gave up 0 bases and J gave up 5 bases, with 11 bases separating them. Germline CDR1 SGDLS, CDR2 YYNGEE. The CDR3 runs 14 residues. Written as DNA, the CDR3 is TGTGCCAGCAGCGTAGGCGGCGTCCGGGAGACCCAGTACTTC. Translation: CASSVGGVRETQYF.

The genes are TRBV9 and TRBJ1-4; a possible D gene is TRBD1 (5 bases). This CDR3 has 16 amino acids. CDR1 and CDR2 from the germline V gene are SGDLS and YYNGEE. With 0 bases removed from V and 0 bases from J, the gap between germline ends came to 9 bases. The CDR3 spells CASSVATGATNEKLFF. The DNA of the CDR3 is TGTGCCAGCAGCGTAGCTACAGGAGCAACTAATGAAAAACTGTTTTTT.

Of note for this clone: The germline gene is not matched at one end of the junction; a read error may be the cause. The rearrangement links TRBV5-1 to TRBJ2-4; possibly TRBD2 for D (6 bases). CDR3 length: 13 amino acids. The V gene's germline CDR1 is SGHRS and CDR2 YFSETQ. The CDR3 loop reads CASSLAGMSIQYF. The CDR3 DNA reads TGTGCCAGCAGCTTGGCGGGGATGAGCATTCAGTACTTC.